This T cell receptor (beta chain) was retrieved from a study of T cells in localized non-small cell lung cancer. Study-level results: Adjacent lung exhibited a median of approximately 59 among the 100 most abundant tumor clones.

V lost 1 base, J lost 1 base, and 7 bases lay in between. The CDR3 spans 14 residues. From germline, CDR1 is SGHDN and CDR2 FVKESK. Worth noting for this clone: Its antigen is currently unknown.

This table comes from immunoSEQ multiplex PCR, and its TCRdb copy is limited to in-frame clones, with some not included. Among some 38,000 clones listed, about nine tenths were seen once. The sample here was peripheral blood mononuclear cells, taken before any cancer treatment. The chain has TRBV14 and TRBJ2-5, with no clear D. The clonotype comes from a male donor aged 60 or over with stage II lung adenocarcinoma. The CDR3 is CASSQGPFQETQYF. In DNA form, the CDR3 reads TGTGCCAGCAGCCAAGGGCCGTTCCAAGAGACCCAGTACTTC.